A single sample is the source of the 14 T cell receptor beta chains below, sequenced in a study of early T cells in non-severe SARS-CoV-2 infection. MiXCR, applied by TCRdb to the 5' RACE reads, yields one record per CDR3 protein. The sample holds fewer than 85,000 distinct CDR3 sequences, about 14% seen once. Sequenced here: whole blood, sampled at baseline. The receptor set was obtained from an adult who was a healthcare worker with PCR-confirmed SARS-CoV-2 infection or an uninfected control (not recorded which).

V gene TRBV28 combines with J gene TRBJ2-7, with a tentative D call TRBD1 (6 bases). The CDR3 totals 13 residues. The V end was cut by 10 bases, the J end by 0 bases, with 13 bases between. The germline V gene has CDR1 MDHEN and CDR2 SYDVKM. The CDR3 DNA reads TGTGCCACCTACAGGGCCAGCTCCTACGAGCAGTACTTC. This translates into CATYRASSYEQYF.

DNA of the CDR3: TGTGCCAGCAAGGGAAGGGGATACACTGAAGCTTTCTTT. Residues: CASKGRGYTEAFF. J is TRBJ1-1 and V is TRBV6-5; D is perhaps TRBD1 (5 bases). Germline V gives CDR1 MNHEY, CDR2 SVGAGI. V was shortened by 7 bases and J by 3 bases, with 12 bases between the two germline ends. CDR3 length: 13 amino acids.

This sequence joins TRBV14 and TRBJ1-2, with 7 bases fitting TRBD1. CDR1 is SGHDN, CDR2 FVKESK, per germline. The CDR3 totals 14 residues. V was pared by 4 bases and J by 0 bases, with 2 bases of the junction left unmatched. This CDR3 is CASSRQGTNYGYTF. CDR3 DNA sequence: TGTGCCAGCAGCCGACAGGGAACTAACTATGGCTACACCTTC.

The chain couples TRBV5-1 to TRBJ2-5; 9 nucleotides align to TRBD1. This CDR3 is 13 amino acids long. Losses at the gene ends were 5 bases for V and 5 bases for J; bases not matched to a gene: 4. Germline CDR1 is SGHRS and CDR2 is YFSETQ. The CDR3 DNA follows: TGCGCCAGCAGTCTACAGGGGGCGGAGACCCAGTACTTC. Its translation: CASSLQGAETQYF.

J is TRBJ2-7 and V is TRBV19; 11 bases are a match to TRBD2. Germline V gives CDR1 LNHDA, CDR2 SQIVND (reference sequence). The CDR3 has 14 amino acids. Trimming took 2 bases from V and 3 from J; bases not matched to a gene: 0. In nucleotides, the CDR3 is TGTGCCAGTAGTATAACTAGCGGGAGCTACGAGCAGTACTTC. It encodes CASSITSGSYEQYF.

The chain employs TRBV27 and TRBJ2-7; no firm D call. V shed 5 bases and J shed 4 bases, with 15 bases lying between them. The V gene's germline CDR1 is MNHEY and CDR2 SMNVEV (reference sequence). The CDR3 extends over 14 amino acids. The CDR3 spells CASSLKLIAYEQYF. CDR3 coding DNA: TGTGCCAGCAGTCTGAAATTGATAGCTTACGAGCAGTACTTC.

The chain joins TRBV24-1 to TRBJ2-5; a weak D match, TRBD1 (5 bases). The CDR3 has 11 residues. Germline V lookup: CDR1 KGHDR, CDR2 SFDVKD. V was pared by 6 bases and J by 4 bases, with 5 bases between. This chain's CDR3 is CATSQGETQYF. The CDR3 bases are TGTGCCACCAGTCAGGGAGAGACCCAGTACTTC.

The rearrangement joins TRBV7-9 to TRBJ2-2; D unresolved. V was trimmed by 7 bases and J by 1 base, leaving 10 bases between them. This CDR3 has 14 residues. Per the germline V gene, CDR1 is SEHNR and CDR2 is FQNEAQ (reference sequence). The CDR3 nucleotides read TGTGCCAGCATCTCGGCCCAGAACACCGGGGAGCTGTTTTTT. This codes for CASISAQNTGELFF.

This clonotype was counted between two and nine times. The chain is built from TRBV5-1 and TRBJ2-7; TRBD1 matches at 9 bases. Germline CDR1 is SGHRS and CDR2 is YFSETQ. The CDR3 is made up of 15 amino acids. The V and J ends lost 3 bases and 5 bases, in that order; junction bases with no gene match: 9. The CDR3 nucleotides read TGCGCCAGCAGCTGGGGGACAGGGAGCAGGAACGAGCAGTACTTC. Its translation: CASSWGTGSRNEQYF. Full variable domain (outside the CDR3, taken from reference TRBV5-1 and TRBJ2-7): KAGVTQTPRYLIKTRGQQVTLSCSPISGHRSVSWYQQTPGQGLQFLFEYFSETQRNKGNFPGRFSGRQFSNSRSEMNVSTLELGDSALYLCASSWGTGSRNEQYFGPGTRLTVT.

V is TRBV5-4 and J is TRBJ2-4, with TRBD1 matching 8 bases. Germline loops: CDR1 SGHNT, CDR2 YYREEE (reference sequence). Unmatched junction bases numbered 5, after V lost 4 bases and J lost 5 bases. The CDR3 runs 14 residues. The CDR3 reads CASSRDRGQNIQYF. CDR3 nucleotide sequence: TGTGCCAGCAGCCGTGACAGGGGCCAAAACATTCAGTACTTC.

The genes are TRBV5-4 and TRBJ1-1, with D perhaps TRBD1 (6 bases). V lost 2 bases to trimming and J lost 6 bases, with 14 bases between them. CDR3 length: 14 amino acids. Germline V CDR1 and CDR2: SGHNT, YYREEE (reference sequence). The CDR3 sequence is CASSFPGTKSEAFF. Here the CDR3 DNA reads TGTGCCAGCAGCTTTCCCGGGACAAAGTCTGAAGCTTTCTTT.

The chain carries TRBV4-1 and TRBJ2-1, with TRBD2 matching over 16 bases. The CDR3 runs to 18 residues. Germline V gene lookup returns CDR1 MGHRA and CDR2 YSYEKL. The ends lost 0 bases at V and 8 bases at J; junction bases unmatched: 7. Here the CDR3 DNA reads TGCGCCAGCAGCCAAGAAGGAGTGGGACTAGCGGGAGGGGATGAGCAGTTCTTC. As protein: CASSQEGVGLAGGDEQFF.

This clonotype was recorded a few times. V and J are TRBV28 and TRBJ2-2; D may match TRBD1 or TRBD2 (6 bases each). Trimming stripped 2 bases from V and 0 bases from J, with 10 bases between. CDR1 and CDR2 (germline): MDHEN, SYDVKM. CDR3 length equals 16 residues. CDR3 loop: CASSLAGGANTGELFF. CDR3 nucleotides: TGTGCCAGCAGTTTAGCCGGGGGCGCGAACACCGGGGAGCTGTTTTTT.

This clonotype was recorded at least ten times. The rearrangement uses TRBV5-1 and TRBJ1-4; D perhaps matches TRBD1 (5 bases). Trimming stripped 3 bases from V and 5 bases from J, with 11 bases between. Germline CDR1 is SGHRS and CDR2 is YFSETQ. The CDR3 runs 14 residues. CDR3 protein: CASSSGPVNEKLFF. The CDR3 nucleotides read TGCGCCAGCAGCTCAGGGCCCGTAAATGAAAAACTGTTTTTT.